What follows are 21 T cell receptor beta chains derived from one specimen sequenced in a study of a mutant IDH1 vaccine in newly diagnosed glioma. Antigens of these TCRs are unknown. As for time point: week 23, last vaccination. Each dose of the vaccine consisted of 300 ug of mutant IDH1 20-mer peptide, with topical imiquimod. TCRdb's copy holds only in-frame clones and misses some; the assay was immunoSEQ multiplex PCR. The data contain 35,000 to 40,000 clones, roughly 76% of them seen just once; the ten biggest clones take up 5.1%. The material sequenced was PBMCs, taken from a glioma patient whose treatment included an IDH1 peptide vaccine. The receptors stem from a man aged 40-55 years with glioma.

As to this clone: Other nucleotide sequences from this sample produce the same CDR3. In DNA, the CDR3 is TGTGCCAGCAGCCAAGATGGGGGGGCCGGAGAGACCCAGTACTTC. Residues: CASSQDGGAGETQYF. The chain is built from TRBV4-2 and TRBJ2-5, with D perhaps TRBD2 (7 bases). V dropped 0 bases and J dropped 4 bases, with 12 bases sitting between them. CDR3 size: 15 residues. Germline V lookup: CDR1 LGHNA, CDR2 YNFKEQ.

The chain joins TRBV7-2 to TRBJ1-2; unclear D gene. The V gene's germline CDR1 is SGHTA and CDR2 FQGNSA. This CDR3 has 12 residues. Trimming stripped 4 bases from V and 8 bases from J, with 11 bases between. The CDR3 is CASSSYARGYTF. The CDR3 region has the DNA TGTGCCAGCAGCTCTTATGCCCGGGGCTACACCTTC.

The CDR3 region has the DNA TGTGCTAGTGGTTTGGTAAGGGTAGATACGCAGTATTTT. Its protein product is CASGLVRVDTQYF. The chain uses TRBV12-5 and TRBJ2-3; D gene uncertain. The CDR3 is 13 amino acids. Germline V lookup: CDR1 LGHNT, CDR2 FRNRAP. The V end was cut by 0 bases, the J end by 5 bases, with 6 bases between.

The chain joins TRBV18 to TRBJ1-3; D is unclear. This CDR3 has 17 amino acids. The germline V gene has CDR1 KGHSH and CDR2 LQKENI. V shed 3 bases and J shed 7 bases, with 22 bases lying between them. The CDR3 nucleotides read TGTGCCAGCTCACCTTTGCAAGGCCGAAACCTAAGGAACACCATATATTTT. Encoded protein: CASSPLQGRNLRNTIYF.

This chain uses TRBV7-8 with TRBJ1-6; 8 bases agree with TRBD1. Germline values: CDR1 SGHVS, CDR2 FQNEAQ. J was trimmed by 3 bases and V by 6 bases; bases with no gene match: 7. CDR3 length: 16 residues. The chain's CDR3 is CASRPDRGLYNSPLHF. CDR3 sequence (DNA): TGTGCCAGCAGACCTGACAGGGGCCTCTATAATTCACCCCTCCACTTT.

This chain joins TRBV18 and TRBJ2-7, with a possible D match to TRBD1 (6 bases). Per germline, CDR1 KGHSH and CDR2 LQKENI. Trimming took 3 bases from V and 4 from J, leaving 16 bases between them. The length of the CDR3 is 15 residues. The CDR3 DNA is TGTGCCAGCTCACCTGCGTCAGGGGCGCGGTACGAGCAGTACTTC. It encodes CASSPASGARYEQYF.

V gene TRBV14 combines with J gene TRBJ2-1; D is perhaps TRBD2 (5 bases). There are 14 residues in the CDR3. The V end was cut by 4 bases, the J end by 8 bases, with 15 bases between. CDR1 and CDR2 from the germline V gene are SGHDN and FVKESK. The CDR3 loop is CASSPPGREDEQFF. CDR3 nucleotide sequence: TGTGCCAGCAGCCCCCCGGGAAGGGAAGATGAGCAGTTCTTC.

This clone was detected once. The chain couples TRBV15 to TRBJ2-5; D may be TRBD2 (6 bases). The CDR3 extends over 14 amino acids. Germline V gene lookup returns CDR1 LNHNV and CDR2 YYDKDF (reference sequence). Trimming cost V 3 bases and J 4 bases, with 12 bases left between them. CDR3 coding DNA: TGTGCCACCAGCAGCCGACTAGTTGGAGAGACCCAGTACTTC. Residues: CATSSRLVGETQYF.

Here the CDR3 DNA reads TGTGCCAGTAGTAGGGGATACTATGGCTACACCTTC. It specifies CASSRGYYGYTF. The chain combines TRBV19 with TRBJ1-2, with D unresolved. Germline-derived CDR1 and CDR2 are LNHDA and SQIVND (reference sequence). This CDR3 has 12 residues. The ends were cut back, 4 bases at V and 3 bases at J, with 6 bases in the middle.

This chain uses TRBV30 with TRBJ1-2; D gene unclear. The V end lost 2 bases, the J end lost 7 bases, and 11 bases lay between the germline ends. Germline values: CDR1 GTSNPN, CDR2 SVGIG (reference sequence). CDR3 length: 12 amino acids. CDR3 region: CAWSPTDGGYTF. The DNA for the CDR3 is TGTGCCTGGAGTCCAACAGACGGTGGCTACACCTTC.

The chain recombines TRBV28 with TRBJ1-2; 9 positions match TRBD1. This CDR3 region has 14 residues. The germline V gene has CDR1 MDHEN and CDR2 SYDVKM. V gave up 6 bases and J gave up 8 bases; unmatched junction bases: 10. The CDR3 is CASSQTGGLGGYTF. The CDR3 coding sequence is TGTGCCAGCAGCCAAACAGGGGGCCTCGGGGGCTACACCTTC.

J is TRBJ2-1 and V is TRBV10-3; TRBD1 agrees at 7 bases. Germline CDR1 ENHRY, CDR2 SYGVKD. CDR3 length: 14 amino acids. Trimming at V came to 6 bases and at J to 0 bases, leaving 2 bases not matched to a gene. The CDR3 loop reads CAIRGDSSYNEQFF. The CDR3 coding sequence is TGTGCCATCAGGGGGGACAGCTCCTACAATGAGCAGTTCTTC.

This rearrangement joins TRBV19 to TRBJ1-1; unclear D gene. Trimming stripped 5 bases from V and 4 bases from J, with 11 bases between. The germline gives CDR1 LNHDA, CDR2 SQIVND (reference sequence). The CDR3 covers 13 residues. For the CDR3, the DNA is TGTGCCAGTAGTTTTAGCATGGGCACTGAAGCTTTCTTT. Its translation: CASSFSMGTEAFF.

The CDR3, as DNA: TGTGCCAGCAGTTTGGCCCCTTTTTACGAGCAGTACTTC. Amino acid sequence: CASSLAPFYEQYF. The chain joins TRBV28 to TRBJ2-7; unclear D gene. This CDR3 region has 13 residues. Deletions cut 3 bases from V and 4 bases from J, with 10 bases between. The germline V gene encodes CDR1 MDHEN and CDR2 SYDVKM.

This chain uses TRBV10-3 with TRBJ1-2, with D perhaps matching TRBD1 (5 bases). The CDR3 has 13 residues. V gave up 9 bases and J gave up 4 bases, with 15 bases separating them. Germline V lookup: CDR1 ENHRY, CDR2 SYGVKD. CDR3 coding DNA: TGTGCCATAGAGGACACCAAAAGCTATGGCTACACCTTC. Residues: CAIEDTKSYGYTF.

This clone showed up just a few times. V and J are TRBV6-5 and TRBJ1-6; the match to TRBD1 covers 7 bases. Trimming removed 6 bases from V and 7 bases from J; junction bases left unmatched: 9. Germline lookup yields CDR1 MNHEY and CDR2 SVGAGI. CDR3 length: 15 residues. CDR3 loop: CASSQTGRNNSPLHF. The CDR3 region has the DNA TGTGCCAGCAGCCAGACAGGGCGAAACAATTCACCCCTCCACTTT.

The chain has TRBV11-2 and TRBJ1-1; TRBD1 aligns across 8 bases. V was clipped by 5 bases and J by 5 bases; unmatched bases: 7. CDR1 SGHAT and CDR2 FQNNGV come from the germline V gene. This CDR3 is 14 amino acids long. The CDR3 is CASSPTGVVTEAFF. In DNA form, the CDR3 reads TGTGCCAGCAGCCCGACAGGGGTGGTGACTGAAGCTTTCTTT. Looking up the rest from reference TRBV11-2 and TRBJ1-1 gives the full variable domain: EAGVAQSPRYKIIEKRQSVAFWCNPISGHATLYWYQQILGQGPKLLIQFQNNGVVDDSQLPKDRFSAERLKGVDSTLKIQPAKLEDSAVYLCASSPTGVVTEAFFGQGTRLTVV.

The DNA of the CDR3 is TGTGCCAGCAGCCAAGATTGGGACCCGCAACTCTTCAATGAGCAGTTCTTC. This codes for CASSQDWDPQLFNEQFF. This chain links TRBV4-2 with TRBJ2-1, with D perhaps assigned TRBD1 or TRBD2 (5 bases each). Germline CDR1 is LGHNA and CDR2 is YNFKEQ. The ends were cut back, 0 bases at V and 6 bases at J, with 18 bases in the middle. The CDR3 is 17 amino acids.

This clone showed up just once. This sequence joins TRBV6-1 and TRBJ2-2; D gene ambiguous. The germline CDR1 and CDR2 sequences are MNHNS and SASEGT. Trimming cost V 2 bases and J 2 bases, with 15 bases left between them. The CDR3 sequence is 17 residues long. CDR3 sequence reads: CASSELPPTENTGELFF. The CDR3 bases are TGTGCCAGCAGTGAATTGCCACCTACCGAAAACACCGGGGAGCTGTTTTTT.

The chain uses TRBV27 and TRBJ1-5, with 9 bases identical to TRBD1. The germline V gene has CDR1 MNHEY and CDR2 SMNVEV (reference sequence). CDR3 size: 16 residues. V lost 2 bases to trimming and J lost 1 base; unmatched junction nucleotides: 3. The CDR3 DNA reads TGTGCCAGCAGTTTAACCGGACAGGGGAGCAATCAGCCCCAGCATTTT. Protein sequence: CASSLTGQGSNQPQHF.

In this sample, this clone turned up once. CDR3 nucleotide sequence: TGTGCCAGCAGTTCGCCCCGGGACAGGGGTCACACCGGGGAGCTGTTTTTT. Amino acid sequence: CASSSPRDRGHTGELFF. The chain employs TRBV28 and TRBJ2-2, with TRBD1 matching 10 bases. Germline CDR1 MDHEN, CDR2 SYDVKM. J lost 3 bases, V lost 4 bases, and 8 bases had no gene match. The CDR3 runs 17 residues.